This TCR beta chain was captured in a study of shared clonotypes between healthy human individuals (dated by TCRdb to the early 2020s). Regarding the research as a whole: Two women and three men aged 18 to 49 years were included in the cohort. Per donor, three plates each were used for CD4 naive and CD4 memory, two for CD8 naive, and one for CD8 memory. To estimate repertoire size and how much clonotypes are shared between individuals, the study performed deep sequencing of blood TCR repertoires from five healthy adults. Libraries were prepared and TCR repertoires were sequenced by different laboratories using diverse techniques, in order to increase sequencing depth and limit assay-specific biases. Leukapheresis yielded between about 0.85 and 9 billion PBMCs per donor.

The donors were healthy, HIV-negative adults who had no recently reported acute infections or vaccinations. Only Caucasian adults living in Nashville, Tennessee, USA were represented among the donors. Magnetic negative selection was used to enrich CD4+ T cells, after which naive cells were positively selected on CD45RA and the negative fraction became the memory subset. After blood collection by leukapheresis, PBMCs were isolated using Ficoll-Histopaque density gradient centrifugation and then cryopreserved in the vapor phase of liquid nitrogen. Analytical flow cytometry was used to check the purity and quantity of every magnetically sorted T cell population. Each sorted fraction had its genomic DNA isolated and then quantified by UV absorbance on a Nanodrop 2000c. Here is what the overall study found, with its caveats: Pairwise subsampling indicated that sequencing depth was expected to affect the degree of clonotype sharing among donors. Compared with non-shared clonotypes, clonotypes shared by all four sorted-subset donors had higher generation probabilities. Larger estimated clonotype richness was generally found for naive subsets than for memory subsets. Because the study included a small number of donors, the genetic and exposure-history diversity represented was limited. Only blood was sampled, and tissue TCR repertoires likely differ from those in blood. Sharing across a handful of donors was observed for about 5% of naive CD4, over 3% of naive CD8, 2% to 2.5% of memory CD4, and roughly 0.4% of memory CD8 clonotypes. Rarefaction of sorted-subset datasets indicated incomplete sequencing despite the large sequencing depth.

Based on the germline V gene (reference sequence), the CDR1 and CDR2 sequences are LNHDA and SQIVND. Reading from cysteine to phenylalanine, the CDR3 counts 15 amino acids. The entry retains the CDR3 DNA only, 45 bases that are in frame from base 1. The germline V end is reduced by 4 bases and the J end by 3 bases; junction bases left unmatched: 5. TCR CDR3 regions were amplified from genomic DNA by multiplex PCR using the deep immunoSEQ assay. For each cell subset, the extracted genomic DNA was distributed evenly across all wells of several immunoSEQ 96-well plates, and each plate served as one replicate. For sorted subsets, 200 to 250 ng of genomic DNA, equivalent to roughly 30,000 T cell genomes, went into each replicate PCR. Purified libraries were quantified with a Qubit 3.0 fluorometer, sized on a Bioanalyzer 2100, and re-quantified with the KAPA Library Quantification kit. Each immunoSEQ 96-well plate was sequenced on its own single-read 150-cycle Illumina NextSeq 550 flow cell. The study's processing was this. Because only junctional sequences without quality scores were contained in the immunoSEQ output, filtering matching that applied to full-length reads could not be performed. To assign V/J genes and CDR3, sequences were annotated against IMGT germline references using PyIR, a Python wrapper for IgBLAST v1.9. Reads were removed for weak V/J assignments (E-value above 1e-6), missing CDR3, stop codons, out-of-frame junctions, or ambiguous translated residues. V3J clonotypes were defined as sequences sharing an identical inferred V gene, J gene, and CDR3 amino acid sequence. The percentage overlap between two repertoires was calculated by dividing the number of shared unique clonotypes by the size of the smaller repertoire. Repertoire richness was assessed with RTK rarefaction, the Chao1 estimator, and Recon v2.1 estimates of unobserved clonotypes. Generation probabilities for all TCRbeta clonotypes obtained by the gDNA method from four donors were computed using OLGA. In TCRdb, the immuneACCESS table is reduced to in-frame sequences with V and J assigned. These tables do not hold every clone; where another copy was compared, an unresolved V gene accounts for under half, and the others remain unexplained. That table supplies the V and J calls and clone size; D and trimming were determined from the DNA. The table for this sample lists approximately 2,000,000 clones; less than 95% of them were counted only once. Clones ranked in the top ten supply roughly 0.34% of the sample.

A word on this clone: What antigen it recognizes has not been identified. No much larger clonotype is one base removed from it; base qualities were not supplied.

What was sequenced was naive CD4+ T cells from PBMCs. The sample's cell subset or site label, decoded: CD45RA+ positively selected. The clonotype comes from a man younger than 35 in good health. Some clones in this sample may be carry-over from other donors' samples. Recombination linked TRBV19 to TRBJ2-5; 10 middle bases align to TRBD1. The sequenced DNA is TGTGCCAGTAGTAGAACCGGGACAGGGGAAGAGACCCAGTACTTC. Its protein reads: CASSRTGTGEETQYF.